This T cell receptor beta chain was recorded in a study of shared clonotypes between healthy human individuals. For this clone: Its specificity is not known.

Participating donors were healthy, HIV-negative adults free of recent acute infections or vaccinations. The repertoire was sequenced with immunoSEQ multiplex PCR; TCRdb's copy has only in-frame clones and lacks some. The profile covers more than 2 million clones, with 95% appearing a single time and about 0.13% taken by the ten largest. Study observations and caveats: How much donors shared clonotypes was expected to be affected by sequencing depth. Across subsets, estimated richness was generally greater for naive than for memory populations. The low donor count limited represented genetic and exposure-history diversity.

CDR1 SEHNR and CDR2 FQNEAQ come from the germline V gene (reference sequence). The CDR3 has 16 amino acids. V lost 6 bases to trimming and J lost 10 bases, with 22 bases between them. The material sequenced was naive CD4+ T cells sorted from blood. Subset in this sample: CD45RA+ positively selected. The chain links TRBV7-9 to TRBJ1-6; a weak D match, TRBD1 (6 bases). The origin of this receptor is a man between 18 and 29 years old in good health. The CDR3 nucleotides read TGTGCCAGCAGTTCACAGGGCCCGTTAGTGGGATCACCCCTCCACTTT. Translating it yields CASSSQGPLVGSPLHF.